Below are 25 T cell receptor beta chains sequenced from a single sample in a study of PD-1 blockade in classical Hodgkin lymphoma. Repertoires were generated with immunoSEQ multiplex PCR, while TCRdb's copy carries only in-frame clones and drops some. This table has about 14,000 clones, approximately 86% appearing once. Brentuximab vedotin exposure varied among the patients, all of whom had relapsed after autologous stem cell transplantation. The sample was peripheral blood mononuclear cells (PBMCs), taken at baseline. These receptors were collected from a human donor with classical Hodgkin lymphoma.

This sequence joins TRBV10-3 and TRBJ2-4; D not certain. Germline V gene lookup returns CDR1 ENHRY and CDR2 SYGVKD. V shed 6 bases and J shed 13 bases, with 22 bases lying between them. The CDR3 has 14 amino acids. CDR3 in DNA: TGTGCCATCAGGGGGTCCTCCGGTCTGGGCCAGCAGTACTTC. The encoded protein is CAIRGSSGLGQQYF.

In its sample, this clone ranks as large (0.1 to 1%). The V gene is TRBV27, the J gene TRBJ1-2; D remains unclear. The CDR3 consists of 12 residues. CDR1 is MNHEY, CDR2 SMNVEV, per germline (reference sequence). Trimming took 9 bases from V and 7 from J, leaving 15 bases between them. CDR3 region: CASGPLNVGYTF. DNA of the CDR3: TGTGCCAGTGGACCGCTAAATGTTGGCTACACCTTC.

The genes are TRBV5-6 and TRBJ2-1; 13 positions match TRBD2. Per germline, CDR1 SGHDT and CDR2 YYEEEE. V shed 4 bases and J 6 bases; nucleotides not matched to a gene: 16. The CDR3 contains 19 residues. Here the CDR3 reads CASSPRLRTSGGDFNEQFF. CDR3 DNA: TGTGCCAGCAGCCCCCGGTTGAGGACTAGCGGGGGCGATTTCAATGAGCAGTTCTTC.

The V and J genes are TRBV27 and TRBJ1-5, with 7 bases that match TRBD1. The CDR3 loop spans 16 amino acids. Trimming removed 4 bases from V and 1 base from J; junction bases left unmatched: 7. Germline V lookup: CDR1 MNHEY, CDR2 SMNVEV (reference sequence). CDR3 in DNA: TGTGCCAGCAGTTCGCAGGGGGATGGAAGCAATCAGCCCCAGCATTTT. Translated: CASSSQGDGSNQPQHF.

The CDR3 here is CASSSPPYEQYF. For the CDR3, the DNA is TGTGCCAGCAGTTCTCCACCCTACGAGCAGTACTTC. V usage is TRBV28 and J usage is TRBJ2-7; D call uncertain. Trimming stripped 4 bases from V and 2 bases from J, with 6 bases between. This CDR3 comprises 12 residues. The germline gives CDR1 MDHEN, CDR2 SYDVKM.

The V gene is TRBV6-1, the J gene TRBJ2-7; D uncertain. Per the germline V gene, CDR1 is MNHNS and CDR2 is SASEGT. With 2 bases removed from V and 0 bases from J, the gap between germline ends came to 11 bases. CDR3 size: 15 residues. As DNA, the CDR3 is TGTGCCAGCAGTGAAATGGCTTCAAGCTCCTACGAGCAGTACTTC. It is translated as CASSEMASSSYEQYF.

Only a few counts were recorded for this clone. The V call is TRBV29-1, the J call TRBJ1-1, with unresolved D. Looked up from germline, CDR1 is SQVTM and CDR2 is ANQGSEA. The CDR3 runs to 12 residues. V gave up 6 bases and J gave up 1 base, with 9 bases separating them. The CDR3 loop reads CSVSRANTEAFF. The CDR3 bases are TGCAGCGTAAGCAGAGCGAACACTGAAGCTTTCTTT.

The rearrangement joins TRBV7-2 to TRBJ2-3; the match to TRBD2 covers 12 bases. V lost 5 bases, J lost 4 bases, and 7 bases stayed unmatched. The germline V gene encodes CDR1 SGHTA and CDR2 FQGNSA. This CDR3 spans 16 amino acids. CDR3 in amino acids: CASSPKTSGSSDTQYF. CDR3 sequence (DNA): TGTGCCAGCAGCCCCAAGACTAGCGGGAGTTCAGATACGCAGTATTTT.

The DNA for the CDR3 is TGCGCCAGCAGTGGCCCGGGAATGGATACGCAGTATTTT. It codes for CASSGPGMDTQYF. The chain joins TRBV10-1 to TRBJ2-3; D possibly corresponds to TRBD2 (5 bases). Deletions cut 4 bases from V and 6 bases from J, with 11 bases between. The germline V gene encodes CDR1 WNHNN and CDR2 SYGVQD (reference sequence). The CDR3 has 13 amino acids.

The chain recombines TRBV28 with TRBJ2-7; no definite D call. V was clipped by 3 bases and J by 6 bases, with 9 bases between them. CDR1 is MDHEN and CDR2 is SYDVKM in the germline V gene. The CDR3 spans 12 residues. CDR3 protein: CASSFRLIEQYF. In DNA form, the CDR3 reads TGTGCCAGCAGTTTTCGGTTAATCGAGCAGTACTTC.

This clone was recorded once. This chain uses TRBV28 with TRBJ2-3; D unresolved. V lost 3 bases and J 9 bases, leaving 16 bases between the germline ends. The CDR3 is 14 residues long. In germline, CDR1 is MDHEN, CDR2 SYDVKM. Written as DNA, the CDR3 is TGTGCCAGCAGTTTCTACCCCGGTCCGCCGACGCAGTATTTT. Its translation: CASSFYPGPPTQYF.

This chain joins TRBV19 and TRBJ1-1; perhaps TRBD1 as D (6 bases). The CDR3 is 14 residues long. Germline lookup yields CDR1 LNHDA and CDR2 SQIVND (reference sequence). Between the trimmed V and J ends, which lost 8 bases and 1 base, there was a span of 14 bases. The CDR3 DNA follows: TGTGCCAGTCTGAATCGGGGGCCGAACACTGAAGCTTTCTTT. Protein: CASLNRGPNTEAFF. Complete variable domain (other parts from reference TRBV19 and TRBJ1-1): DGGITQSPKYLFRKEGQNVTLSCEQNLNHDAMYWYRQDPGQGLRLIYYSQIVNDFQKGDIAEGYSVSREKKESFPLTVTSAQKNPTAFYLCASLNRGPNTEAFFGQGTRLTVV.

Only one count was recorded for this clone. The chain links TRBV14 to TRBJ2-1, with D possibly TRBD2 on 5 matching bases. The CDR3 has 16 residues. Trimming stripped 0 bases from V and 1 base from J, with 10 bases between. Germline CDR1 is SGHDN and CDR2 is FVKESK. The CDR3 DNA is TGTGCCAGCAGCCAAGAAAAGGGCGGGTCCTACAATGAGCAGTTCTTC. It specifies CASSQEKGGSYNEQFF.

The chain joins TRBV4-1 to TRBJ1-2; possibly TRBD1 for D (5 bases). CDR3 length: 15 amino acids. CDR1 and CDR2 (germline): MGHRA, YSYEKL. With 0 bases removed from V and 8 bases from J, the gap between germline ends came to 16 bases. The CDR3 bases are TGCGCCAGCAGCCAAGAGGGGACCGGGGCCTGGGGCTACACCTTC. It encodes CASSQEGTGAWGYTF.

The chain carries TRBV6-4 and TRBJ2-2; D is uncertain. The CDR3 spans 13 residues. V shed 2 bases and J shed 4 bases, with 5 bases lying between them. Germline loops: CDR1 MRHNA, CDR2 SNTAGT. CDR3 protein: CASSDRSTGELFF. As DNA, the CDR3 is TGTGCCAGCAGTGACCGGAGCACCGGGGAGCTGTTTTTT.

This clone was observed a few times. The chain is built from TRBV5-4 and TRBJ1-2, with TRBD1 identical over 9 bases. This CDR3 comprises 14 residues. CDR1 and CDR2 (germline): SGHNT, YYREEE (reference sequence). Unmatched junction bases numbered 4, after V lost 1 base and J lost 6 bases. The CDR3 sequence: CASSLTGGSHGYTF. In DNA, the CDR3 is TGTGCCAGCAGCTTGACAGGGGGCTCTCATGGCTACACCTTC. Combining the CDR3 with reference TRBV5-4 and TRBJ1-2 gives the whole variable domain ETGVTQSPTHLIKTRGQQVTLRCSSQSGHNTVSWYQQALGQGPQFIFQYYREEENGRGNFPPRFSGLQFPNYSSELNVNALELDDSALYLCASSLTGGSHGYTFGSGTRLTVV.

This clone occurred once. The rearrangement links TRBV10-1 to TRBJ2-3; 11 bases align to TRBD2. Per germline, CDR1 WNHNN and CDR2 SYGVQD (reference sequence). Trimming cost V 5 bases and J 3 bases; bases outside gene matches: 4. The CDR3 totals 15 residues. DNA for the CDR3: TGCGCCAGCAGTACTGGGACTAGCGGAACAGATACGCAGTATTTT. Translating it yields CASSTGTSGTDTQYF.

The rearrangement joins TRBV19 to TRBJ2-1; TRBD2 matches 7 bases. Germline CDR1 reads LNHDA; CDR2 reads SQIVND (reference sequence). The junction had 7 bases not matched to a gene; V was cut back by 1 base and J by 4 bases. The CDR3 runs to 16 residues. The CDR3: CASSIALAVTYNEQFF. DNA for the CDR3: TGTGCCAGTAGTATAGCTCTAGCGGTAACTTACAATGAGCAGTTCTTC. The whole variable domain, filled in from reference TRBV19 and TRBJ2-1, reads DGGITQSPKYLFRKEGQNVTLSCEQNLNHDAMYWYRQDPGQGLRLIYYSQIVNDFQKGDIAEGYSVSREKKESFPLTVTSAQKNPTAFYLCASSIALAVTYNEQFFGPGTRLTVL.

The rearrangement uses TRBV5-1 and TRBJ1-2, with no clear D. This CDR3 is 14 amino acids long. Between the trimmed V and J ends, which lost 0 bases and 2 bases, there was a span of 8 bases. Germline lookup yields CDR1 SGHRS and CDR2 YFSETQ. CDR3 residues: CASSLDGLNYGYTF. In DNA form, the CDR3 reads TGCGCCAGCAGCTTGGACGGTCTCAACTATGGCTACACCTTC.

This chain joins TRBV28 and TRBJ1-3; 9 positions match TRBD1. CDR1 and CDR2 (germline): MDHEN, SYDVKM. V was pared by 6 bases and J by 0 bases, with 12 bases of the junction left unmatched. The CDR3 runs 18 residues. The CDR3 loop is CASSSADRGRSSGNTIYF. In DNA, the CDR3 is TGTGCCAGCAGCTCCGCGGACAGGGGACGGAGCTCTGGAAACACCATATATTTT.

The chain carries TRBV18 and TRBJ2-3, with unresolved D. V gave up 2 bases and J gave up 5 bases, with 11 bases separating them. From germline, CDR1 is KGHSH and CDR2 LQKENI. There are 14 residues in the CDR3. In DNA, the CDR3 is TGTGCCAGCTCACCAAGGCGGAGTGGAGATACGCAGTATTTT. This translates into CASSPRRSGDTQYF.

The V call is TRBV28, the J call TRBJ1-6; 8 nucleotides align to TRBD1. The J segment lost 2 bases and the V segment lost 5 bases, leaving 5 bases of the junction unmatched. This CDR3 is 16 amino acids long. Germline V gives CDR1 MDHEN, CDR2 SYDVKM. CDR3 amino acids: CASSVTQGAYNSPLHF. The CDR3 region has the DNA TGTGCCAGCAGTGTAACACAGGGGGCCTATAATTCACCCCTCCACTTT.

This chain uses TRBV7-6 with TRBJ2-5; 8 nucleotides match TRBD1. Trimming took 5 bases from V and 4 from J; bases not matched to a gene: 6. Germline V gene sequence: CDR1 SGHVS, CDR2 FNYEAQ. The CDR3 sequence is 14 residues long. The CDR3 here is CASSPRGRGETQYF. The CDR3 coding sequence is TGTGCCAGCAGCCCCAGGGGGCGCGGAGAGACCCAGTACTTC.

The rearrangement links TRBV7-9 to TRBJ2-3; D unresolved. Per the germline V gene, CDR1 is SEHNR and CDR2 is FQNEAQ (reference sequence). V was shortened by 3 bases and J by 6 bases, with 16 bases between the two germline ends. The CDR3 totals 15 residues. This chain's CDR3 is CASSFWTEEQDTQYF. CDR3 coding DNA: TGTGCCAGCAGCTTCTGGACGGAAGAGCAGGATACGCAGTATTTT.

This chain links TRBV6-5 with TRBJ2-1; unclear D gene. CDR3 length: 15 amino acids. Per germline, CDR1 MNHEY and CDR2 SVGAGI. With 2 bases removed from V and 0 bases from J, the gap between germline ends came to 8 bases. This chain's CDR3 is CASSYRAHSYNEQFF. CDR3 coding DNA: TGTGCCAGCAGTTACCGGGCTCACTCCTACAATGAGCAGTTCTTC.